One sample yielded the 18 T cell receptor beta chains listed below, sequenced in a study of T cells expressing NK-cell markers. From its re-call of the 5' RACE reads, TCRdb lists each CDR3 protein once, without DNA. The sample table includes 550,000 or so distinct CDR3 sequences. The sample was blood T cells: a sorted CD56 or NKG2C T cell subset, CD4+ or CD8+ T cells, or bulk PBMC T cells (not recorded which). These TCRs come from a man younger than 30 in good health.

The chain recombines TRBV6-1 with TRBJ2-2; the D gene TCRdb calls, TRBD1, cannot be checked with no DNA. The CDR3 runs 15 residues. Germline V gives CDR1 MNHNS, CDR2 SASEGT. CDR3 sequence: CASSRQGFGTGELFF.

The chain has TRBV4-3 and TRBJ1-3; absent DNA, TCRdb's TRBD1 call cannot be checked. The CDR3 has 15 residues. The germline V gene encodes CDR1 LGHNA and CDR2 YSLEER. The CDR3 region is CASSLRGISGNTIYF.

The CDR3 reads CSVEDRRRLRTSETQYF. The rearrangement joins TRBV29-1 to TRBJ2-5; the TCRdb D gene call, TRBD1, has no DNA to confirm it. The CDR3 is made up of 17 amino acids. Germline V gene data show CDR1 as SQVTM and CDR2 as ANQGSEA.

The J gene is TRBJ2-1, the V gene TRBV7-2; absent DNA, TCRdb's TRBD2 call cannot be checked. Germline V CDR1 and CDR2: SGHTA, FQGNSA. CDR3 length equals 15 residues. This chain's CDR3 is CASTTGLAGVNEQFF.

The chain joins TRBV20-1 to TRBJ1-3; no DNA is available, so the TRBD1 call from TCRdb remains unchecked. The CDR3 extends over 14 amino acids. Germline V gene lookup returns CDR1 DFQATT and CDR2 SNEGSKA (reference sequence). The CDR3 reads CSASNMGGGNTIYF.

This sequence joins TRBV27 and TRBJ2-3; lacking DNA, the TRBD1 call made by TCRdb goes unchecked. Germline CDR1 and CDR2: MNHEY and SMNVEV (reference sequence). CDR3 size: 17 residues. The CDR3 region is CASSLSSGTGLSDTQYF.

The CDR3 protein is CASSLYGTQFF. This chain uses TRBV5-1 with TRBJ2-1; the TCRdb call, TRBD2, lacks DNA for checking. Per germline, CDR1 SGHRS and CDR2 YFSETQ. This CDR3 is built from 11 residues.

The gene calls are TRBV11-2 and TRBJ2-3; TCRdb's D call, TRBD2, is unchecked because there is no DNA. The CDR3 sequence is 14 residues long. Germline V gives CDR1 SGHAT, CDR2 FQNNGV. CDR3 protein: CASSPSPTRDTQYF. The complete variable domain, with remaining parts taken from reference TRBV11-2 and TRBJ2-3, reads EAGVAQSPRYKIIEKRQSVAFWCNPISGHATLYWYQQILGQGPKLLIQFQNNGVVDDSQLPKDRFSAERLKGVDSTLKIQPAKLEDSAVYLCASSPSPTRDTQYFGPGTRLTVL.

The V gene is TRBV6-2 or TRBV6-3, the J gene TRBJ2-7; there is no DNA to check the TCRdb D call of TRBD1. CDR1 is MNHEY and CDR2 is SVGEGT in the germline V gene. This CDR3 comprises 16 residues. The CDR3 here is CASSSVPRDANEEQYF.

The V and J genes are TRBV29-1 and TRBJ2-5; TCRdb indicates TRBD1, and absent DNA this call remains unverified. Germline CDR1 SQVTM, CDR2 ANQGSEA. The CDR3 totals 15 residues. CDR3 sequence: CSVEKGTGRQETQYF.

V gene TRBV12-3 or TRBV12-4 combines with J gene TRBJ1-3. The CDR3 contains 16 residues. The CDR3 spells CASSLEAGGSGNTIYF.

The V call is TRBV6-1, the J call TRBJ1-5. Germline V CDR1 and CDR2: MNHNS, SASEGT. The CDR3 runs to 16 residues. CDR3 loop: CASSTTRGLSNQPQHF.

The chain carries TRBV12-3 or TRBV12-4 and TRBJ2-2. This CDR3 is 16 amino acids long. The chain's CDR3 is CASSFVAFKSTGELFF.

V and J are TRBV18 and TRBJ2-7; TCRdb names TRBD2, which stays unverified in the absence of DNA. CDR3 length equals 15 residues. Per the germline V gene, CDR1 is KGHSH and CDR2 is LQKENI. CDR3 sequence reads: CASSPTGRERGEQYF.

V usage is TRBV20-1 and J usage is TRBJ1-2; TCRdb indicates TRBD1, and absent DNA this call remains unverified. Germline V gives CDR1 DFQATT, CDR2 SNEGSKA (reference sequence). This CDR3 region has 14 residues. The CDR3 reads CSARAPGQGFGYTF.

J is TRBJ1-1 and V is TRBV7-9. The CDR3 contains 13 residues. Per germline, CDR1 SEHNR and CDR2 FQNEAQ (reference sequence). Here the CDR3 reads CASSFGLGTEAFF.

This chain joins TRBV20-1 and TRBJ2-3. Germline assignment: CDR1 DFQATT and CDR2 SNEGSKA (reference sequence). The CDR3 runs to 12 residues. CDR3 sequence reads: CSATTSSDTQYF.

This rearrangement joins TRBV7-9 to TRBJ2-2; TCRdb indicates TRBD2, and absent DNA this call remains unverified. The germline CDR1 and CDR2 sequences are SEHNR and FQNEAQ (reference sequence). The CDR3 extends over 17 amino acids. The CDR3 reads CASSPPVGGPNTGELFF.